The 15 T cell receptor beta chains in this list originate from one sample, sequenced in a study of cytomegalovirus exposure and HLA in healthy donors (dated by TCRdb to 2016 to 2017). The library was prepared using the immunoSEQ multiplex PCR assay. A mixture of 60 forward primers for TCR Vbeta segments and 13 reverse primers for TCR Jbeta segments was used in the multiplex PCR. The table was pulled from immuneACCESS by TCRdb, which kept in-frame rearrangements only. Such tables lose some clones; where checked, under half of the loss comes from unresolved V genes, and the rest has no known cause. The table for this sample lists 130,000 or so clones; 84% of them were counted only once. The ten largest clones capture roughly 3% of the sample. Specimen: PBMCs. The receptors originated from a woman aged 18-29 years in good health and CMV-seropositive.

The CDR3 sequence is CACEQGTNTEAFF. Here the CDR3 DNA reads TGTGCCTGCGAACAGGGGACGAACACTGAAGCTTTCTTT. V and J are TRBV19 and TRBJ1-1, with 7 bases aligning to TRBD1. CDR1 is LNHDA, CDR2 SQIVND, per germline (reference sequence). V shed 11 bases and J 1 base; nucleotides not matched to a gene: 7. The CDR3 covers 13 residues.

The V and J genes are TRBV19 and TRBJ2-1, with D possibly TRBD2 on 5 matching bases. CDR1 is LNHDA and CDR2 is SQIVND in the germline V gene (reference sequence). V was pared by 6 bases and J by 4 bases, with 13 bases between. This CDR3 is built from 14 residues. The CDR3 nucleotides are TGTGCCAGTAGCCCACTAGTGGGGTACAATGAGCAGTTCTTC. It is translated as CASSPLVGYNEQFF.

Here the CDR3 reads CASSLGDYATNEKLFF. In DNA form, the CDR3 reads TGTGCCAGCAGCTTGGGGGACTATGCAACTAATGAAAAACTGTTTTTT. The J gene is TRBJ1-4, the V gene TRBV5-5, with a possible D match to TRBD1 (5 bases). Germline V gene lookup returns CDR1 SGHKS and CDR2 YYEKEE (reference sequence). Trimming pared 0 bases from V and 0 bases from J, leaving 9 bases between. The CDR3 totals 16 residues.

The rearrangement uses TRBV7-9 and TRBJ2-5, with TRBD1 identical over 9 bases. V gave up 5 bases and J gave up 7 bases; unmatched junction bases: 14. The CDR3 loop spans 16 amino acids. Germline CDR1 is SEHNR and CDR2 is FQNEAQ (reference sequence). The CDR3 sequence is CASSDRGGTKKGTQYF. The CDR3 nucleotides read TGTGCCAGCAGCGACAGGGGGGGGACCAAGAAGGGGACCCAGTACTTC.

The chain recombines TRBV7-9 with TRBJ2-3; 7 nucleotides line up with TRBD2. Germline values: CDR1 SEHNR, CDR2 FQNEAQ (reference sequence). This CDR3 has 15 amino acids. V was pared by 6 bases and J by 0 bases, with 6 bases of the junction left unmatched. CDR3 region: CASRSSGASTDTQYF. The CDR3 DNA is TGTGCCAGCAGATCCAGCGGGGCCAGCACAGATACGCAGTATTTT. The variable domain in full, completed from reference TRBV7-9 and TRBJ2-3, reads DTGVSQNPRHKITKRGQNVTFRCDPISEHNRLYWYRQTLGQGPEFLTYFQNEAQLEKSRLLSDRFSAERPKGSFSTLEIQRTEQGDSAMYLCASRSSGASTDTQYFGPGTRLTVL.

The chain employs TRBV27 and TRBJ2-1; 7 bases match TRBD2. The CDR3 is 14 amino acids. Per germline, CDR1 MNHEY and CDR2 SMNVEV (reference sequence). V was pared by 5 bases and J by 5 bases, with 6 bases of the junction left unmatched. In DNA, the CDR3 is TGTGCCAGCAGTACACTAGCGCATCACAATGAGCAGTTCTTC. It codes for CASSTLAHHNEQFF.

The chain joins TRBV6-5 to TRBJ1-3; D is perhaps TRBD1 (6 bases). Per the germline V gene, CDR1 is MNHEY and CDR2 is SVGAGI. The CDR3 covers 13 residues. Trimming took 8 bases from V and 3 from J, leaving 11 bases between them. The CDR3 DNA is TGTGCCAGCCTAACAGGGAATGGAAACACCATATATTTT. This codes for CASLTGNGNTIYF.

The genes are TRBV7-3 and TRBJ2-7; 9 positions match TRBD2. Germline V lookup: CDR1 SGHTA, CDR2 FQGTGA. The J segment lost 0 bases and the V segment lost 2 bases, leaving 5 bases of the junction unmatched. The CDR3 covers 16 residues. CDR3 sequence: CASSLGSRGGSYEQYF. DNA of the CDR3: TGTGCCAGCAGCTTAGGCTCGCGGGGGGGCTCCTACGAGCAGTACTTC.

This sequence joins TRBV5-1 and TRBJ1-1; D is unclear. The germline gives CDR1 SGHRS, CDR2 YFSETQ. Deletions cut 1 base from V and 5 bases from J, with 12 bases between. CDR3 length: 14 amino acids. CDR3 DNA sequence: TGCGCCAGCAGCTTGAGTCGGGGAGGGACTGAAGCTTTCTTT. This codes for CASSLSRGGTEAFF.

The genes are TRBV7-9 and TRBJ2-3; TRBD2 is a possible D gene (5 bases). From germline, CDR1 is SEHNR and CDR2 FQNEAQ (reference sequence). V shed 5 bases and J shed 4 bases, with 16 bases lying between them. The CDR3 length is 15 residues. The CDR3 sequence: CASSPSVEEADTQYF. For the CDR3, the DNA is TGTGCCAGCAGCCCCTCGGTGGAGGAGGCAGATACGCAGTATTTT.

The chain recombines TRBV9 with TRBJ2-7; a weak D match, TRBD2 (6 bases). Deletions cut 4 bases from V and 5 bases from J, with 16 bases between. The CDR3 runs to 14 residues. Germline values: CDR1 SGDLS, CDR2 YYNGEE. The CDR3 DNA reads as TGTGCCAGCAGCCCCCAAGGAGGGGTTGACGAGCAGTACTTC. This codes for CASSPQGGVDEQYF. The full variable domain, rest sourced from reference TRBV9 and TRBJ2-7, is DSGVTQTPKHLITATGQRVTLRCSPRSGDLSVYWYQQSLDQGLQFLIQYYNGEERAKGNILERFSAQQFPDLHSELNLSSLELGDSALYFCASSPQGGVDEQYFGPGTRLTVT.

The chain joins TRBV15 to TRBJ2-5, with D possibly matching TRBD2 (6 bases). Germline CDR1 is LNHNV and CDR2 is YYDKDF (reference sequence). The V and J ends lost 0 bases and 7 bases respectively, with 21 bases between them. The CDR3 spans 17 residues. CDR3 coding DNA: TGTGCCACCAGCAGAGATCAATCGACGGGACTCTTGGGGACCCAGTACTTC. Residues: CATSRDQSTGLLGTQYF.

Here the CDR3 DNA reads TGTGCCAGCAGCTCTACCGTGGGAGGTGATACGCAGTATTTT. Its translation: CASSSTVGGDTQYF. V and J are TRBV5-4 and TRBJ2-3; maybe TRBD2 (6 bases). V lost 3 bases and J lost 6, with 14 bases in between. Germline V gives CDR1 SGHNT, CDR2 YYREEE (reference sequence). This CDR3 region has 14 residues.

The V call is TRBV19, the J call TRBJ1-2, with 7 nucleotides matching TRBD1. Germline trimming cut 6 bases from V and 6 bases from J; bases unmatched to any gene: 7. This CDR3 is 13 amino acids long. Germline lookup yields CDR1 LNHDA and CDR2 SQIVND (reference sequence). This chain's CDR3 is CASRATGVDGYTF. The CDR3 DNA follows: TGTGCCAGTAGGGCCACAGGGGTCGATGGCTACACCTTC.

CDR3: CASSPGGGDEQYF. The CDR3 DNA reads TGTGCCAGCAGCCCGGGAGGGGGTGATGAGCAGTACTTC. The rearrangement joins TRBV4-2 to TRBJ2-7, with 8 positions matching TRBD2. Trimming at V came to 4 bases and at J to 7 bases, leaving 6 bases not matched to a gene. CDR3 length: 13 residues. Germline-derived CDR1 and CDR2 are LGHNA and YNFKEQ.